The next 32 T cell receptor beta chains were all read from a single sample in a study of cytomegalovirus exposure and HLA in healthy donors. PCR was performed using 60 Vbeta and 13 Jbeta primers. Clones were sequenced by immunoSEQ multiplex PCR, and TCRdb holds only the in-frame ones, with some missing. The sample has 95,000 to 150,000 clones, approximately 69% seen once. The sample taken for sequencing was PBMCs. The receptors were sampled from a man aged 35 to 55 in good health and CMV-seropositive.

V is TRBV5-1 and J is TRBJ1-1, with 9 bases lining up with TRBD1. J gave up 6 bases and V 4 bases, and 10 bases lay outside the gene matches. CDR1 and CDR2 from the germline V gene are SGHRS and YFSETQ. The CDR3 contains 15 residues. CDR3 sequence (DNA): TGCGCCAGCAGCCGACCCGGGACAGGGACTCCTGAAGCTTTCTTT. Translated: CASSRPGTGTPEAFF. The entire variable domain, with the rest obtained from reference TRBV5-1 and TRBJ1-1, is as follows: KAGVTQTPRYLIKTRGQQVTLSCSPISGHRSVSWYQQTPGQGLQFLFEYFSETQRNKGNFPGRFSGRQFSNSRSEMNVSTLELGDSALYLCASSRPGTGTPEAFFGQGTRLTVV.

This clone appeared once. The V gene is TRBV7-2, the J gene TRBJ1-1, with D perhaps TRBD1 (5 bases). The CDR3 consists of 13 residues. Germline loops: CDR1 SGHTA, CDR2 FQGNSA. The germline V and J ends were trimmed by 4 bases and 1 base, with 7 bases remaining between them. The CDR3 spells CASSWGGNTEAFF. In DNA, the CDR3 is TGTGCCAGCAGCTGGGGGGGGAACACTGAAGCTTTCTTT. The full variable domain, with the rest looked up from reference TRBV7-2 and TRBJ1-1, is GAGVSQSPSNKVTEKGKDVELRCDPISGHTALYWYRQSLGQGLEFLIYFQGNSAPDKSGLPSDRFSAERTGGSVSTLTIQRTQQEDSAVYLCASSWGGNTEAFFGQGTRLTVV.

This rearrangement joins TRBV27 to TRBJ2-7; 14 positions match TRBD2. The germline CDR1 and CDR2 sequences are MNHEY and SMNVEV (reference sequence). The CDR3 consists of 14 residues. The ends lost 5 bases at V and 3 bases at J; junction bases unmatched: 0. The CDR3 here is CASSGTSGSYEQYF. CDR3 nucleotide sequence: TGTGCCAGCAGTGGGACTAGCGGGAGCTACGAGCAGTACTTC.

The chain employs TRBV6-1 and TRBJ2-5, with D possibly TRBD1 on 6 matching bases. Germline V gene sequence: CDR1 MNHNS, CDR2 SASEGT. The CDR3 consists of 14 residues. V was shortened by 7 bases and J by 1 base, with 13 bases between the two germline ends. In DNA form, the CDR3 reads TGTGCCAGCACCCCCCGGACAGTCCAAGAGACCCAGTACTTC. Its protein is CASTPRTVQETQYF.

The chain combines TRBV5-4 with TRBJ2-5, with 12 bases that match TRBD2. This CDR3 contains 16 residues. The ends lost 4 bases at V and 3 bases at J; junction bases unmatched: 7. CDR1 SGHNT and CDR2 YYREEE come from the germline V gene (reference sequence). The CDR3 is CASSDPGLAGKETQYF. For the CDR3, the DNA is TGTGCCAGCAGCGATCCCGGACTAGCGGGGAAAGAGACCCAGTACTTC.

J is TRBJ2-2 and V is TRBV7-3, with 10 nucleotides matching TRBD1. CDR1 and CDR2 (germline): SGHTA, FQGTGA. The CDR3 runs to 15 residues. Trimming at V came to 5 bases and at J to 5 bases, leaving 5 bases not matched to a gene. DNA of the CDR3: TGTGCCAGCAGCCGGACAGGGGGAAAAACCGGGGAGCTGTTTTTT. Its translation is CASSRTGGKTGELFF.

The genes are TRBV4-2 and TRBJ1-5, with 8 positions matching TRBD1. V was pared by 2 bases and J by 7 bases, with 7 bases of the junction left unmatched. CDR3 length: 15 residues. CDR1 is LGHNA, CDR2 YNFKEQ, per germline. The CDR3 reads CASSQTRGRTQPQHF. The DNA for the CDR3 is TGTGCCAGCAGCCAAACCAGGGGGCGGACACAGCCCCAGCATTTT.

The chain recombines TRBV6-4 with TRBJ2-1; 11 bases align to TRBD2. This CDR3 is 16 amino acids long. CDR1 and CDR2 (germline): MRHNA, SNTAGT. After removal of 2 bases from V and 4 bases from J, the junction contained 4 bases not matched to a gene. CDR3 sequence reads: CASSDRLAGPYNEQFF. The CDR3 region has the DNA TGTGCCAGCAGTGACCGACTAGCGGGGCCTTACAATGAGCAGTTCTTC.

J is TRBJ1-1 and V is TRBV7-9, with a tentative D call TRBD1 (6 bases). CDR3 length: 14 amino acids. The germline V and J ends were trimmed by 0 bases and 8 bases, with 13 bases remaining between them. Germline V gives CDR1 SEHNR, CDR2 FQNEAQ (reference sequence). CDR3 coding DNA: TGTGCCAGCAGCTTAGCAGACAGGCATAACGAAGCTTTCTTT. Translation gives CASSLADRHNEAFF.

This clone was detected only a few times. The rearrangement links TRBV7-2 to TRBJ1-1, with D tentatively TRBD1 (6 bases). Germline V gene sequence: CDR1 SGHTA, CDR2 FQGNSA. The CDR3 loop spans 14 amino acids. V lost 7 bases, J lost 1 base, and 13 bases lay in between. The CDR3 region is CASTQGGKNTEAFF. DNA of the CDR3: TGTGCCAGCACCCAAGGGGGTAAGAACACTGAAGCTTTCTTT.

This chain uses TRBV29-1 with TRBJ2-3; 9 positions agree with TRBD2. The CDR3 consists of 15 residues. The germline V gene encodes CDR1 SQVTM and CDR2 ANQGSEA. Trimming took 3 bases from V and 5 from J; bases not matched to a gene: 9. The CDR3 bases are TGCAGCGTTGAGGTGCTAGCGGGATCGGGAGATACGCAGTATTTT. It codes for CSVEVLAGSGDTQYF.

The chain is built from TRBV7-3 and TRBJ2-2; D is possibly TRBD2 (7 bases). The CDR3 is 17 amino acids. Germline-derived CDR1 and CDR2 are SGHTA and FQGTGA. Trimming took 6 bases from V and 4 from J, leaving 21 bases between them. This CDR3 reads CASRSIGGRHSTGELFF. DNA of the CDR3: TGTGCCAGCAGATCGATCGGGGGGCGGCATTCCACCGGGGAGCTGTTTTTT.

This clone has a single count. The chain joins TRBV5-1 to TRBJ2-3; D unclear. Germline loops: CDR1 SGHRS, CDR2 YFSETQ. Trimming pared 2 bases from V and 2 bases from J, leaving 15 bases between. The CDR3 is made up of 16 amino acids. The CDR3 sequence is CASSLFQNGATDTQYF. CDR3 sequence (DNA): TGCGCCAGCAGCTTATTTCAGAATGGAGCCACAGATACGCAGTATTTT.

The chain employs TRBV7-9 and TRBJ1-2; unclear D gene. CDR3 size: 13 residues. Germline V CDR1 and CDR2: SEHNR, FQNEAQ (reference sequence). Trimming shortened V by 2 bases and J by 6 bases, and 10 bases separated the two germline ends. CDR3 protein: CASSLQESDGYTF. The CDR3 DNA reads TGTGCCAGCAGCTTACAGGAATCAGATGGCTACACCTTC.

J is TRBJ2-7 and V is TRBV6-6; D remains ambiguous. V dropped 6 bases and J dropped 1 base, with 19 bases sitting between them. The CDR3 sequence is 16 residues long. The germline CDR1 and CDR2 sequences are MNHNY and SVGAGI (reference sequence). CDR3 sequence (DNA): TGTGCCAGCAGCCTCCCTACAGATCGCTCTTCCTACGAGCAGTACTTC. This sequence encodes CASSLPTDRSSYEQYF.

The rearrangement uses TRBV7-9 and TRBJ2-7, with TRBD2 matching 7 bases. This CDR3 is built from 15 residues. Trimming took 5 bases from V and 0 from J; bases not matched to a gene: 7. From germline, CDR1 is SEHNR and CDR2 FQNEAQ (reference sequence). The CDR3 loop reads CASSLSGVSSYEQYF. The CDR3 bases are TGTGCCAGCAGCCTGAGCGGGGTAAGCTCCTACGAGCAGTACTTC.

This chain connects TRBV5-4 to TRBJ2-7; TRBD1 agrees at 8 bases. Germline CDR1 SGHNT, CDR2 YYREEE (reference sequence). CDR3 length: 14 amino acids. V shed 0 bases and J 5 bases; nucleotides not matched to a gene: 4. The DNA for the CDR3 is TGTGCCAGCAGCTTGGCAGGGGGCGGGAACGAGCAGTACTTC. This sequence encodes CASSLAGGGNEQYF.

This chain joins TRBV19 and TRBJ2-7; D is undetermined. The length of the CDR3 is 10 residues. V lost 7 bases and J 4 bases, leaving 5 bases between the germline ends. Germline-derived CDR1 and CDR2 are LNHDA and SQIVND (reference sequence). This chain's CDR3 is CASTFYEQYF. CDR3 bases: TGTGCCAGTACTTTTTACGAGCAGTACTTC.

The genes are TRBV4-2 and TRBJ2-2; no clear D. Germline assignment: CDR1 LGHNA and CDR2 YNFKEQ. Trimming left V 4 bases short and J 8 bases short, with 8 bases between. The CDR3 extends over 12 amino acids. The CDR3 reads CASSLVAGELFF. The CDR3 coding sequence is TGTGCCAGCAGCCTTGTGGCAGGGGAGCTGTTTTTT.

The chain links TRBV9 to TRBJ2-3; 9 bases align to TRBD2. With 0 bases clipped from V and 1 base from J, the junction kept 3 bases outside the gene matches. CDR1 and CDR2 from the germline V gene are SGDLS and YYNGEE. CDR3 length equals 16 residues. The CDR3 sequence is CASSVEASGGTDTQYF. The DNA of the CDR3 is TGTGCCAGCAGCGTAGAAGCTAGCGGGGGCACAGATACGCAGTATTTT.

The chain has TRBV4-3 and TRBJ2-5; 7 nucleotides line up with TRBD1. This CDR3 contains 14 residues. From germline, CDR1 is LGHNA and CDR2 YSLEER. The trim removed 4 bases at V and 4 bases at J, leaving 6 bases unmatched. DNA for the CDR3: TGCGCCAGCAGCCCCTACAGGGGAGCAGAGACCCAGTACTTC. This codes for CASSPYRGAETQYF.

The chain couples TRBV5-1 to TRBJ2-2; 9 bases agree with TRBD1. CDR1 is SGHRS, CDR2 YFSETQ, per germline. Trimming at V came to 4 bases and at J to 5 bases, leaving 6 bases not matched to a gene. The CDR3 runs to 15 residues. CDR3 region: CASSPGDRVTGELFF. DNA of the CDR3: TGCGCCAGCAGCCCCGGGGACAGGGTGACCGGGGAGCTGTTTTTT.

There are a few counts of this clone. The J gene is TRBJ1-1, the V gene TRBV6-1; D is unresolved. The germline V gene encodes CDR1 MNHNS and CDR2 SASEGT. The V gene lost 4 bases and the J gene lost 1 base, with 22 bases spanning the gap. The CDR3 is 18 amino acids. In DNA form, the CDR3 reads TGTGCCAGCAGTGGGAGGGCCGCTACGACAAGATCGAACACTGAAGCTTTCTTT. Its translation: CASSGRAATTRSNTEAFF.

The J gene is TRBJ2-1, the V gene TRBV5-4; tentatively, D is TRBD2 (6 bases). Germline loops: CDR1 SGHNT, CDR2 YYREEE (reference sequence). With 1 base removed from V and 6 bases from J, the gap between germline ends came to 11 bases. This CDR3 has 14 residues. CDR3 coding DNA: TGTGCCAGCAGCTTGTCACTAGCAGGCAATGAGCAGTTCTTC. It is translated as CASSLSLAGNEQFF.

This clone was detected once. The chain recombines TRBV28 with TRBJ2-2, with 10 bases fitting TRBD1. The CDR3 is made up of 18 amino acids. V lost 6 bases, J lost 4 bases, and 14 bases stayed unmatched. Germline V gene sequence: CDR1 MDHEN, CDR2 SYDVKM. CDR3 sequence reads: CASSPMVQTGGGTGELFF. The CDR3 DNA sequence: TGTGCCAGCAGCCCTATGGTCCAGACAGGGGGCGGCACCGGGGAGCTGTTTTTT.

CDR3: CAWSRAGEDTQYF. CDR3 DNA sequence: TGTGCCTGGAGTAGGGCAGGGGAAGATACGCAGTATTTT. J is TRBJ2-3 and V is TRBV30, with D maybe TRBD1 (6 bases). The CDR3 contains 13 residues. The V gene's germline CDR1 is GTSNPN and CDR2 SVGIG (reference sequence). Trimming took off 2 bases at V and 5 bases at J, with 11 bases between the two ends.

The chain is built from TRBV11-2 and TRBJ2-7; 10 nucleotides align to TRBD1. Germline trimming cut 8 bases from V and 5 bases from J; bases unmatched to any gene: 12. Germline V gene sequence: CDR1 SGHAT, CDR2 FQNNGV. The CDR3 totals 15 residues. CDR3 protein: CASVPPGGTGDEQYF. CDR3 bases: TGTGCCAGCGTCCCGCCGGGGGGGACAGGGGACGAGCAGTACTTC. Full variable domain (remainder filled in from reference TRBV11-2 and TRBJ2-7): EAGVAQSPRYKIIEKRQSVAFWCNPISGHATLYWYQQILGQGPKLLIQFQNNGVVDDSQLPKDRFSAERLKGVDSTLKIQPAKLEDSAVYLCASVPPGGTGDEQYFGPGTRLTVT.

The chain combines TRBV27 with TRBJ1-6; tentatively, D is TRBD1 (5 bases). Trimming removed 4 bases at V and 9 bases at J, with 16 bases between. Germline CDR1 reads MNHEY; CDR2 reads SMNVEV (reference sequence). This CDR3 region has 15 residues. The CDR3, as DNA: TGTGCCAGCAGTTCTCCCTTGATCGGGGGTTCACCCCTCCACTTT. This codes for CASSSPLIGGSPLHF.

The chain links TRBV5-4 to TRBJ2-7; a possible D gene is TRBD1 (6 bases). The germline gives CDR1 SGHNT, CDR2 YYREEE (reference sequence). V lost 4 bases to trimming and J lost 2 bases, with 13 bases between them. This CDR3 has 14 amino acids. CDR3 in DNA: TGTGCCAGCAGCATACAGGGAGTCCCCTACGAGCAGTACTTC. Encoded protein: CASSIQGVPYEQYF. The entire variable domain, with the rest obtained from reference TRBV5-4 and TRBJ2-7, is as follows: ETGVTQSPTHLIKTRGQQVTLRCSSQSGHNTVSWYQQALGQGPQFIFQYYREEENGRGNFPPRFSGLQFPNYSSELNVNALELDDSALYLCASSIQGVPYEQYFGPGTRLTVT.

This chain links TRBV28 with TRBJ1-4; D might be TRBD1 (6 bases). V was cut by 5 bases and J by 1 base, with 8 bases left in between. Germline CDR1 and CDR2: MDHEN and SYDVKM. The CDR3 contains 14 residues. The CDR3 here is CASSKQGTNEKLFF. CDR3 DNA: TGTGCCAGCAGTAAACAGGGAACTAATGAAAAACTGTTTTTT.

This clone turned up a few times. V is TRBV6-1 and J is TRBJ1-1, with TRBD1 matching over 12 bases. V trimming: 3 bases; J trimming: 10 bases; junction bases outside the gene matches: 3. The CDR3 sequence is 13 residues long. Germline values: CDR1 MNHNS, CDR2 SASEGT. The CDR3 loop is CASSEGQGASAFF. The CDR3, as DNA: TGTGCCAGCAGTGAGGGACAGGGGGCGTCAGCTTTCTTT.

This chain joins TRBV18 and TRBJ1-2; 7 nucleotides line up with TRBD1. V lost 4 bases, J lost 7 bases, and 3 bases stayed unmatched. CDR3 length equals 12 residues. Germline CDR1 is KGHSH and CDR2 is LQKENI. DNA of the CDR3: TGTGCCAGCTCACTCAGGGGGTTTGGCTACACCTTC. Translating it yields CASSLRGFGYTF.